This T cell receptor beta chain was captured by sequencing in a study of vaccination effects on CD4 cells after COVID-19. Study results and limitations: Marked clonal contraction was seen late after vaccination (in both infection- and vaccine-induced clones).

Notes on this clone: Its antigen is currently unknown.

V lost 2 bases and J 7 bases, leaving 11 bases between the germline ends. This CDR3 is 13 amino acids long. Germline assignment: CDR1 SGHTA and CDR2 FQGNSA. Within the ViraFEST assay, antigen-specific CD4+ T cells underwent expansion with viral peptide pools prior to sequencing. Culture proceeded for 10 days, and CD4+ T cells were then isolated. Vaccinated participants had no history of SARS-CoV-2 infection and tested negative for nucleocapsid antibodies. After under 2.5 million PBMC were placed in each well, they were cultured with 10 IU/ml IL-2 and roughly 10 ug/ml peptides. It was on days 3 and 7 that half the medium was replaced with IL-2 medium. This table comes from immunoSEQ multiplex PCR, and its TCRdb copy is limited to in-frame clones, with some not included. The sample consists of roughly 67,000 clones, about four fifths of them appearing once.

V gene TRBV7-2 combines with J gene TRBJ1-1, with a possible D match to TRBD1 (5 bases). The input for sequencing was CD4+ T cells from PBMCs cultured with SARS-CoV-2 spike peptides, taken before COVID-19 vaccination. The receptor was isolated from a human donor who received a COVID-19 vaccine. This chain's CDR3 is CASSLQGSNEAFF. CDR3 sequence (DNA): TGTGCCAGCAGCTTACAGGGTAGTAATGAAGCTTTCTTT. The full variable domain, completed using reference TRBV7-2 and TRBJ1-1, is GAGVSQSPSNKVTEKGKDVELRCDPISGHTALYWYRQSLGQGLEFLIYFQGNSAPDKSGLPSDRFSAERTGGSVSTLTIQRTQQEDSAVYLCASSLQGSNEAFFGQGTRLTVV.